One sample yielded the 3 T cell receptor beta chains listed below, sequenced in a study of cytotoxic CD8 clonotypes in ibrutinib-treated CLL. Only in-frame clones appear in the TCRdb table, and some are missing; sequencing was by immunoSEQ multiplex PCR. The sample lists roughly 330,000 clones, roughly 67% occurring once. This material consisted of PBMCs, taken after 36 months of ibrutinib treatment. Every receptor here comes from a human donor with chronic lymphocytic leukemia.

J is TRBJ1-6 and V is TRBV5-4; 9 bases match TRBD1. CDR1 and CDR2 (germline): SGHNT, YYREEE (reference sequence). J lost 7 bases, V lost 3 bases, and 8 bases had no gene match. The CDR3 is 16 amino acids. The CDR3 is CASSSLQGARNSPLHF. In DNA, the CDR3 is TGTGCCAGCAGCTCGTTACAGGGGGCACGCAATTCACCCCTCCACTTT.

This clone has just a few counts. Mismatch with germline at one junction end may stem from a read error. The chain recombines TRBV7-8 with TRBJ2-3; the match to TRBD2 covers 7 bases. CDR3 length: 14 amino acids. Germline V gives CDR1 SGHVS, CDR2 FQNEAQ. The CDR3 coding sequence is TGTGCCAGCAGCCAACCCCCGGCGGGAGATTCGCAGTATTTT. It codes for CASSQPPAGDSQYF.

The chain carries TRBV19 and TRBJ2-7, with no clear D. Trimming stripped 9 bases from V and 3 bases from J, with 15 bases between. CDR1 and CDR2 from the germline V gene are LNHDA and SQIVND (reference sequence). CDR3 size: 13 residues. The CDR3 DNA follows: TGTGCCAGCGCCCCCGGAAGGCTCTACGAGCAGTACTTC. It encodes CASAPGRLYEQYF.